This T cell receptor (beta chain) was sequenced in a study of blood T cell repertoires in COVID-19. This clone was recorded once. It was during active infection that Seattle patients were enrolled and then longitudinally followed. As handled by the study authors: Nucleated cell number was recorded as an estimate derived from reference gene primer amplification. Assay used: immunoSEQ multiplex PCR; TCRdb lists only in-frame clones, some missing. D and trimming come from the DNA, and the V and J calls and clone size come from that table. Of about 130,000 clones listed, roughly 85% are singletons. Germline values: CDR1 MDHEN, CDR2 SYDVKM. This CDR3 spans 13 amino acids. Trimming cost V 7 bases and J 5 bases; bases outside gene matches: 6.

Sequencing was done on a sample of peripheral blood. V gene TRBV28 combines with J gene TRBJ2-3, with 7 nucleotides matching TRBD2. The clonotype was recovered from a woman older than 75 with COVID-19, enrolled during active disease. CDR3 region: CASKMGGRDTQYF. In nucleotides, the CDR3 is TGTGCCAGCAAGATGGGGGGGAGAGATACGCAGTATTTT.